This TCR beta chain emerged from a study of CDR3 diversity in severe acne. TCRdb reprocessed the PCR reads with MiXCR, giving one entry per CDR3 protein. Of over 70,000 distinct CDR3 sequences listed, under 60% were seen once; the top ten hold over 11%. Germline CDR1 and CDR2: DFQATT and SNEGSKA (reference sequence). CDR3 length equals 16 residues. The TCR originated in a male donor in good health, without acne. Sequencing was performed on blood. The gene calls are TRBV20-1 and TRBJ1-3; TRBD1 might be the D (5 bases). The DNA for the CDR3 is TGCAGCACCAGGGATTGGGAGGGCGGGTATGGAAACACCATATATTTT. It translates to CSTRDWEGGYGNTIYF.